The clone carrying this TCR beta chain was recorded a few times. The sample belongs to a study of blood T cell repertoires in COVID-19. The CDR3 sequence is 14 residues long. Germline CDR1 and CDR2: GTSNPN and SVGIG (reference sequence). V was trimmed by 1 base and J by 0 bases, leaving 9 bases between them. Seattle cases were enrolled at active infection and followed longitudinally. Original processing methods: It was from reference gene primer amplification that nucleated cell counts were estimated. Only in-frame clones appear in the TCRdb table, and some are missing; sequencing was by immunoSEQ multiplex PCR. V, J and clone size reflect that table, while D and trimming were determined from the DNA. The sample lists a few hundred thousand clones, roughly 88% occurring once.

Sequencing used peripheral blood. The chain recombines TRBV30 with TRBJ1-1; maybe TRBD1 (5 bases). This sequence originates from a woman aged 65 to 85 with COVID-19, enrolled during active disease. The CDR3 sequence: CAWSEGRVNTEAFF. CDR3 bases: TGTGCCTGGAGTGAAGGCAGGGTGAACACTGAAGCTTTCTTT.